These T cell receptor beta chains were read from a single sample in a study of response to subunit inactivated influenza vaccine. MiXCR, run by TCRdb on the RT-PCR reads, gives a single entry per CDR3 protein. The sample includes about 570,000 distinct CDR3 sequences, 11% of them seen just once. These data were also filed under a second study, of T cells expressing NK-cell markers.

Sequenced here: PBMCs from blood, sampled on the day of vaccination. The receptors here all came from a man over 45 who received an inactivated influenza vaccine. Both conserved end residues are part of each CDR3. A D gene is named only where the DNA matches it firmly. A clone size is listed for some rows: how often the clone was seen (once, few, many), or a class if it is expanded.

many,TRBV4-2,NA,TRBJ1-5,CASSQPSSNQPQHF,TGTGCCAGCAGCCAGCCCAGTAGCAATCAGCCCCAGCATTTT
NA,TRBV11-2,TRBD2,TRBJ2-3,CASSLDLGGLAGSGSDTQYF,TGTGCCAGCAGCTTAGATCTGGGGGGACTAGCGGGTTCTGGATCAGATACGCAGTATTTT
many,TRBV12-3/TRBV12-4,NA,TRBJ2-7,CASCYMWANGIYEQYF,TGTGCCAGCTGTTACATGTGGGCCAATGGAATCTACGAGCAGTACTTC
many,TRBV7-8,TRBD1,TRBJ1-2,CASSPGQIYGYTF,TGTGCCAGCAGCCCGGGACAGATCTATGGCTACACCTTC
few,TRBV29-1,NA,TRBJ1-5,CSAKGDSNQPQHF,TGCAGCGCCAAGGGGGATAGCAATCAGCCCCAGCATTTT
few,TRBV6-5,TRBD1,TRBJ1-2,CASSSPQGAGGYTF,TGTGCCAGCAGTTCCCCCCAGGGGGCGGGGGGCTACACCTTC
NA,TRBV3-1,TRBD2,TRBJ2-1,CASSQATSGSYSEQFF,TGTGCCAGCAGCCAGGCGACTAGCGGGAGTTATAGTGAGCAGTTCTTC
NA,TRBV7-6,NA,TRBJ2-2,CASSPHGAGLKGELFF,TGTGCCAGCAGCCCCCATGGGGCAGGGTTAAAGGGGGAGCTGTTTTTT
NA,TRBV11-1,TRBD2,TRBJ2-7,CASSLGEFSGSIAYEQYF,TGTGCCAGCAGCTTAGGAGAATTTAGCGGGAGTATAGCCTACGAGCAGTACTTC
NA,TRBV24-1,NA,TRBJ2-3,CATRAEAGTDTQYF,TGTGCCACCAGAGCGGAGGCGGGCACAGATACGCAGTATTTT
once,TRBV10-2,NA,TRBJ2-5,CASSDLTTTQETQYF,TGCGCCAGCAGTGACCTAACGACAACCCAAGAGACCCAGTACTTC
few,TRBV5-1,TRBD1,TRBJ1-4,CASSWDSPATNEKLFF,TGCGCCAGCAGCTGGGACAGCCCCGCAACTAATGAAAAACTGTTTTTT
many,TRBV12-3/TRBV12-4,NA,TRBJ1-4,CASSPGQSKGEKLFF,TGTGCCAGCAGTCCAGGACAGTCCAAGGGAGAAAAACTGTTTTTT
many,TRBV3-1,NA,TRBJ2-3,CASSQYEVALNTDTQYF,TGTGCCAGCAGCCAGTACGAGGTAGCGCTTAACACAGATACGCAGTATTTT
NA,TRBV10-3,NA,TRBJ2-6,CAISESGDGANVLTF,TGTGCCATCAGTGAGTCAGGGGATGGGGCCAACGTCCTGACTTTC
NA,TRBV12-3/TRBV12-4,NA,TRBJ2-2,CASSRTARNTGELFF,TGTGCCAGCAGCCGGACTGCCCGGAACACCGGGGAGCTGTTTTTT
few,TRBV12-3/TRBV12-4,NA,TRBJ2-2,CASSLMTVPPLPGELFF,TGTGCCAGCAGCCTTATGACAGTCCCCCCGCTCCCCGGGGAGCTGTTTTTT
NA,TRBV28,TRBD2,TRBJ2-5,CASSPDLAGGQETQYF,TGTGCCAGCAGTCCGGATCTAGCGGGCGGACAAGAGACCCAGTACTTC
few,TRBV12-3/TRBV12-4,TRBD1,TRBJ2-7,CASSFSDRGREQYF,TGTGCCAGCAGTTTTTCGGACAGGGGGCGCGAGCAGTACTTC
NA,TRBV12-3/TRBV12-4,TRBD2,TRBJ2-3,CASRLTSGGADTQYF,TGTGCCAGCAGGCTGACTAGCGGGGGGGCCGATACGCAGTATTTT
few,TRBV28,TRBD2,TRBJ2-7,CASGSSGSQRGEQYF,TGTGCCAGCGGCTCTAGCGGGAGCCAAAGAGGCGAGCAGTACTTC
few,TRBV11-3,NA,TRBJ2-1,CASSLQSNEQFF,TGTGCCAGCAGCTTACAGTCCAATGAGCAGTTCTTC
few,TRBV6-5,NA,TRBJ2-1,CASSYSRTGMAGYNEQFF,TGTGCCAGCAGTTACTCCCGAACAGGGATGGCGGGATACAATGAGCAGTTCTTC
few,TRBV29-1,NA,TRBJ1-5,CSASTGKGGNQPQHF,TGCAGCGCCTCGACAGGCAAAGGCGGCAATCAGCCCCAGCATTTT
many,TRBV5-1,TRBD2,TRBJ2-3,CASSSGGRADTQYF,TGCGCCAGCAGCTCCGGAGGGAGGGCAGATACGCAGTATTTT